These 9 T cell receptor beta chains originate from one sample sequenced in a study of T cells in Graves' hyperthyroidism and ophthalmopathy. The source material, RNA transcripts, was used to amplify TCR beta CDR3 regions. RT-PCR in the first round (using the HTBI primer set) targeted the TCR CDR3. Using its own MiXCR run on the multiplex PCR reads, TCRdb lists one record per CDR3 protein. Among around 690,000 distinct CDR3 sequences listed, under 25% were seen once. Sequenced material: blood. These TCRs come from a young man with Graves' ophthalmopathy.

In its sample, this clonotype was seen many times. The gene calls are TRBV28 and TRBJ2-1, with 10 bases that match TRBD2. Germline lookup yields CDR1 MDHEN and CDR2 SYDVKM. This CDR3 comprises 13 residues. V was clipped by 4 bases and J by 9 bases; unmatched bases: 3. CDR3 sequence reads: CASSSGLAVEQFF. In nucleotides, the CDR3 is TGTGCCAGCAGTTCCGGACTAGCGGTTGAGCAGTTCTTC.

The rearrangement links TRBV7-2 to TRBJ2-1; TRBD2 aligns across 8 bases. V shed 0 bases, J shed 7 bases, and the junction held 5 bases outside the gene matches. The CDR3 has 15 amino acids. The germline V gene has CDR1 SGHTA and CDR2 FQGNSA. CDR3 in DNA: TGTGCCAGCAGCTTAGCAGCGGGAGTACAGAATGAGCAGTTCTTC. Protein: CASSLAAGVQNEQFF.

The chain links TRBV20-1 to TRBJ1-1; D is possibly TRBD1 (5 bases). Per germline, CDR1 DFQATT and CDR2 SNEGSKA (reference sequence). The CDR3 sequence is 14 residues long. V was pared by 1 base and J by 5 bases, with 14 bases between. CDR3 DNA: TGCAGTGCTAGAGGTGGGACTCATGGAACTGAAGCTTTCTTT. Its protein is CSARGGTHGTEAFF.

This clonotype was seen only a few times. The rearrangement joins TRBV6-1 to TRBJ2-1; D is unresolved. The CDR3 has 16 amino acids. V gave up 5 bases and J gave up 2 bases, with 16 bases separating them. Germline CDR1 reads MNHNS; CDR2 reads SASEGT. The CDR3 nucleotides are TGTGCCAGCAGTCCTACCGCCGACTTGACCTACAATGAGCAGTTCTTC. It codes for CASSPTADLTYNEQFF.

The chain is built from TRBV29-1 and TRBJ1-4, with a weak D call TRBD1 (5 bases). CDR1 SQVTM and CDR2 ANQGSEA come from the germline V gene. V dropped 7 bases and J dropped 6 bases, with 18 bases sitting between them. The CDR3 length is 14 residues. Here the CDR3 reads CSATGTSLDEKLFF. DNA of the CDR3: TGCAGCGCGACCGGGACCTCGTTGGATGAAAAACTGTTTTTT.

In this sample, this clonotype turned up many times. The chain's CDR3 is CSARGLNYGYTF. As DNA, the CDR3 is TGCAGTGCTAGAGGCCTGAACTATGGCTACACCTTC. The chain recombines TRBV20-1 with TRBJ1-2; no reliable D call. Germline assignment: CDR1 DFQATT and CDR2 SNEGSKA (reference sequence). CDR3 size: 12 residues. V lost 1 base, J lost 2 bases, and 5 bases lay in between.

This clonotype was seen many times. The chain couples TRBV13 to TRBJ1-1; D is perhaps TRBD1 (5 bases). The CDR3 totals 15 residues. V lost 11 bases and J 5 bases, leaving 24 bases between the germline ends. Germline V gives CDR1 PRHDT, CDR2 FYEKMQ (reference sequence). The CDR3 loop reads CASSSRREMVTEAFF. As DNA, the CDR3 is TGTGCCTCAAGTTCCCGCAGGGAGATGGTTACTGAAGCTTTCTTT.

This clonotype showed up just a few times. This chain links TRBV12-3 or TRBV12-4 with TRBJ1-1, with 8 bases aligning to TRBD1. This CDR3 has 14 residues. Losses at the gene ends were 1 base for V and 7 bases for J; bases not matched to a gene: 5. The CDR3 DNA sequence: TGTGCCAGCAGTTTAGTGGACAGGGAGAATGAAGCTTTCTTT. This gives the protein CASSLVDRENEAFF.

The CDR3 is CASTSSPNTIYF. The CDR3 DNA follows: TGTGCCAGCACCTCTTCTCCCAACACCATATATTTT. The chain has TRBV6-1 and TRBJ1-3, with D uncertain. CDR1 is MNHNS, CDR2 SASEGT, per germline. The CDR3 totals 12 residues. Trimming took 7 bases from V and 7 from J, leaving 11 bases between them.